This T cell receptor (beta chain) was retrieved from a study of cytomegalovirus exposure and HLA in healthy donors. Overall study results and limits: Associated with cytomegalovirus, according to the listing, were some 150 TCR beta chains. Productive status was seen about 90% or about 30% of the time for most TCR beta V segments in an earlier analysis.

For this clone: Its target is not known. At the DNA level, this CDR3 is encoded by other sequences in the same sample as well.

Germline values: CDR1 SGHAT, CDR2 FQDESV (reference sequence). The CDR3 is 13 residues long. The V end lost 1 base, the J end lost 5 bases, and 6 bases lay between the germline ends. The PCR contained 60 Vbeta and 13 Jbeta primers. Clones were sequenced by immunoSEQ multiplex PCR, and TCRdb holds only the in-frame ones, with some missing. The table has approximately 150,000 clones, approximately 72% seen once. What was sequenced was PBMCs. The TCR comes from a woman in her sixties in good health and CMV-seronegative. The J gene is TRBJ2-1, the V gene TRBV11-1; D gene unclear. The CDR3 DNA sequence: TGTGCCAGCAGCTTAGACAGAAACAATGAGCAGTTCTTC. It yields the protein CASSLDRNNEQFF. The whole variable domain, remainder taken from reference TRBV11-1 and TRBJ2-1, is EAEVAQSPRYKITEKSQAVAFWCDPISGHATLYWYRQILGQGPELLVQFQDESVVDDSQLPKDRFSAERLKGVDSTLKIQPAELGDSAMYLCASSLDRNNEQFFGPGTRLTVL.